This record concerns one TCR beta chain sequence. The entry originates in a study of shared clonotypes between healthy human individuals. TCRdb keeps only in-frame clones here, not all; method: immunoSEQ multiplex PCR. The sample lists 500,000 to 650,000 clones, roughly four fifths seen once, with around 12% in the top ten. This clonotype was sampled from a woman aged 40 to 55 in good health. Some clones in this sample may be carry-over from other donors' samples. The sequenced sample consisted of PBMCs.

CDR3 loop: CASSVSEYSGNTIYF. In DNA, the CDR3 is TGTGCCAGCAGTGTTTCGGAGTACTCTGGAAACACCATATATTTT. The rearrangement links TRBV6-1 to TRBJ1-3; D is unresolved. With 4 bases removed from V and 0 bases from J, the gap between germline ends came to 10 bases. Germline CDR1 and CDR2: MNHNS and SASEGT. The CDR3 spans 15 residues.